These 15 T cell receptor beta chains share one sample of origin, sequenced in a study of T cells in tumors after PD-1 blockade. Measured with immunoSEQ multiplex PCR; TCRdb has only the in-frame clones, and not every one. The sample lists about 4,200 clones; 65% to 80% were seen once. Time point reported: first of two pre-therapy site-matched biopsies two to three months apart. Sequencing was performed on tumor tissue, taken before anti-PD-1 treatment. The source is a human donor with basal cell carcinoma.

CDR3 residues: CASSDPGVQPQHF. The CDR3 coding sequence is TGTGCCAGCAGCGATCCGGGGGTTCAGCCCCAGCATTTT. The chain combines TRBV3-1 (or the pseudogene TRBV3-2) with TRBJ1-5, with D tentatively TRBD1 (5 bases). The V end was cut by 5 bases, the J end by 6 bases, with 11 bases between. The length of the CDR3 is 13 residues. From germline, CDR1 is LGHDT and CDR2 YNNKEL (reference sequence).

This chain links TRBV18 with TRBJ1-2; TRBD1 aligns across 7 bases. Per germline, CDR1 KGHSH and CDR2 LQKENI. The CDR3 sequence is 16 residues long. V shed 1 base and J 5 bases; nucleotides not matched to a gene: 10. The CDR3 sequence is CASSPLGQERGYGYTF. Written as DNA, the CDR3 is TGTGCCAGCTCACCACTCGGACAGGAGAGGGGGTATGGCTACACCTTC. The full variable domain, in which reference TRBV18 and TRBJ1-2 provide the parts outside the CDR3, is NAGVMQNPRHLVRRRGQEARLRCSPMKGHSHVYWYRQLPEEGLKFMVYLQKENIIDESGMPKERFSAEFPKEGPSILRIQQVVRGDSAAYFCASSPLGQERGYGYTFGSGTRLTVV.

This clone was observed a few times. This sequence joins TRBV6-5 and TRBJ2-7; D not certain. Trimming stripped 2 bases from V and 0 bases from J, with 14 bases between. CDR3 size: 16 residues. The V gene's germline CDR1 is MNHEY and CDR2 SVGAGI. CDR3 loop: CASSYVQPHGSYEQYF. The CDR3 bases are TGTGCCAGCAGTTACGTACAGCCGCACGGCTCCTACGAGCAGTACTTC.

V usage is TRBV3-1 (or the pseudogene TRBV3-2) and J usage is TRBJ2-5; D unclear. The CDR3 covers 15 residues. Trimming stripped 0 bases from V and 2 bases from J, with 10 bases between. Germline V gene lookup returns CDR1 LGHDT and CDR2 YNNKEL (reference sequence). CDR3 protein: CASSQDSIPQETQYF. The DNA of the CDR3 is TGTGCCAGCAGCCAAGATAGCATACCTCAAGAGACCCAGTACTTC.

The chain couples TRBV18 to TRBJ2-1, with 7 nucleotides matching TRBD1. Germline values: CDR1 KGHSH, CDR2 LQKENI. Trimming at V came to 5 bases and at J to 4 bases, leaving 2 bases not matched to a gene. This CDR3 has 13 amino acids. The CDR3 spells CASSATGYNEQFF. CDR3 nucleotides: TGTGCCAGCTCAGCGACAGGGTACAATGAGCAGTTCTTC.

The rearrangement uses TRBV7-8 and TRBJ1-2; 7 bases are a match to TRBD1. The CDR3 runs 14 residues. Germline CDR1 SGHVS, CDR2 FQNEAQ. V was clipped by 2 bases and J by 8 bases; unmatched bases: 8. CDR3 sequence reads: CASSLSAGGGGYTF. The CDR3 region has the DNA TGTGCCAGCAGCTTAAGTGCAGGGGGTGGCGGCTACACCTTC. The full variable domain, with the rest looked up from reference TRBV7-8 and TRBJ1-2, is GAGVSQSPRYKVAKRGQDVALRCDPISGHVSLFWYQQALGQGPEFLTYFQNEAQLDKSGLPSDRFFAERPEGSVSTLKIQRTQQEDSAVYLCASSLSAGGGGYTFGSGTRLTVV.

The table lists this clone with a few counts. V and J are TRBV7-6 and TRBJ2-1, with D possibly matching TRBD1 (6 bases). CDR1 SGHVS and CDR2 FNYEAQ come from the germline V gene. The length of the CDR3 is 14 residues. The V end was cut by 10 bases, the J end by 9 bases, with 22 bases between. The CDR3 DNA reads as TGTGCCACCGAACAGGGTCGGGGCCCGGGTGAGCAGTTCTTC. This sequence encodes CATEQGRGPGEQFF.

The chain recombines TRBV5-1 with TRBJ2-7; D ambiguous. V gave up 0 bases and J gave up 0 bases, with 13 bases separating them. The CDR3 consists of 16 residues. Germline CDR1 reads SGHRS; CDR2 reads YFSETQ. CDR3 sequence (DNA): TGCGCCAGCAGCTTGGCACCAGGTTCCAGCTCCTACGAGCAGTACTTC. This translates into CASSLAPGSSSYEQYF.

The chain has TRBV10-1 and TRBJ2-4, with 11 bases matching TRBD2. The length of the CDR3 is 19 residues. Germline lookup yields CDR1 WNHNN and CDR2 SYGVQD (reference sequence). J was trimmed by 5 bases and V by 6 bases; bases with no gene match: 18. The CDR3 reads CASSPRKGLAGGPENIQYF. CDR3 in DNA: TGCGCCAGCAGCCCAAGGAAGGGTCTAGCGGGGGGCCCGGAAAACATTCAGTACTTC.

The CDR3 DNA is TGCGCCAGCAGCTTGGCCGGGCCACCCGGGGAGCTGTTTTTT. As protein: CASSLAGPPGELFF. The genes are TRBV5-1 and TRBJ2-2; D gene uncertain. This CDR3 is 14 amino acids long. The germline CDR1 and CDR2 sequences are SGHRS and YFSETQ. The ends were cut back, 0 bases at V and 6 bases at J, with 9 bases in the middle.

The chain employs TRBV18 and TRBJ2-3; D call uncertain. Germline values: CDR1 KGHSH, CDR2 LQKENI. CDR3 length equals 13 residues. V was shortened by 0 bases and J by 3 bases, with 4 bases between the two germline ends. The CDR3 DNA reads TGTGCCAGCTCACCACCGGAAACAGATACGCAGTATTTT. Protein: CASSPPETDTQYF.

V is TRBV5-4 and J is TRBJ2-3, with 7 bases lining up with TRBD2. The CDR3 is 14 residues long. The junction had 7 bases not matched to a gene; V was cut back by 7 bases and J by 2 bases. CDR1 and CDR2 (germline): SGHNT, YYREEE (reference sequence). This CDR3 reads CASLRRGYTDTQYF. Written as DNA, the CDR3 is TGTGCCAGCTTAAGGCGGGGGTACACAGATACGCAGTATTTT.

This chain links TRBV10-2 with TRBJ1-2, with D unclear. The CDR3 extends over 14 amino acids. V lost 7 bases to trimming and J lost 0 bases, with 12 bases between them. The germline V gene has CDR1 WSHSY and CDR2 SAAADI. The CDR3 here is CASNPTAANYGYTF. The CDR3, as DNA: TGCGCCAGCAACCCGACTGCTGCTAACTATGGCTACACCTTC.

This chain uses TRBV30 with TRBJ1-3; tentatively, D is TRBD1 (6 bases). The germline gives CDR1 GTSNPN, CDR2 SVGIG (reference sequence). This CDR3 region has 16 residues. Trimming shortened V by 0 bases and J by 2 bases, and 14 bases separated the two germline ends. CDR3: CAWSVLDRGAGNTIYF. The CDR3 DNA follows: TGTGCCTGGAGTGTATTAGATAGGGGGGCTGGAAACACCATATATTTT.

This chain joins TRBV5-4 and TRBJ2-3; 9 bases match TRBD2. Germline V lookup: CDR1 SGHNT, CDR2 YYREEE (reference sequence). The CDR3 runs to 17 residues. Trimming removed 4 bases from V and 4 bases from J; junction bases left unmatched: 13. The CDR3, as DNA: TGTGCCAGCAGCCACGGGGCGGGACTAGCATCGGCAGATACGCAGTATTTT. Its protein product is CASSHGAGLASADTQYF.